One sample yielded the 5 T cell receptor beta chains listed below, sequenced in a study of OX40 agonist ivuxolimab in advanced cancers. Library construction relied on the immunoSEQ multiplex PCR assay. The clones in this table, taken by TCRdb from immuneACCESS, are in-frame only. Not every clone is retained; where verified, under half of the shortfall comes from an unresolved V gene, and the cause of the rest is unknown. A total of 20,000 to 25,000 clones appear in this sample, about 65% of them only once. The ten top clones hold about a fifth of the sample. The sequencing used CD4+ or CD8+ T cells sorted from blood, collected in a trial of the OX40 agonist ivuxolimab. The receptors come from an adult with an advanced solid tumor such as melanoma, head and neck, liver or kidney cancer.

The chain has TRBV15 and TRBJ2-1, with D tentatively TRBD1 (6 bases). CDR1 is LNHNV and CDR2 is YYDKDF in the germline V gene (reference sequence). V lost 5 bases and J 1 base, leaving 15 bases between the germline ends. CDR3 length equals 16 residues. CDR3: CATSGITGSSYNEQFF. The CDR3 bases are TGTGCCACCAGCGGTATTACAGGGTCTTCCTACAATGAGCAGTTCTTC.

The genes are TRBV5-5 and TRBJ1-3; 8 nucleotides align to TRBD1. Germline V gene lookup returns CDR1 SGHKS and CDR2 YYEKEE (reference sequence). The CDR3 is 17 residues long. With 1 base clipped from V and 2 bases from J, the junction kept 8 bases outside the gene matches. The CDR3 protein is CASSLRRGRFAGNTIYF. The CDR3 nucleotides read TGTGCCAGCAGCTTGCGCAGGGGGCGGTTTGCTGGAAACACCATATATTTT.

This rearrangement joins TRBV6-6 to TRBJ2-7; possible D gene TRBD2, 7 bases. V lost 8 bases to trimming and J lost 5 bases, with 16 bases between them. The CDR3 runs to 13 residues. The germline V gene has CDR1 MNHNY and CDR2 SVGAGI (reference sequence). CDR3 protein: CASVGRGEHEQYF. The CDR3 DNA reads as TGTGCCAGCGTGGGGAGGGGGGAGCACGAGCAGTACTTC.

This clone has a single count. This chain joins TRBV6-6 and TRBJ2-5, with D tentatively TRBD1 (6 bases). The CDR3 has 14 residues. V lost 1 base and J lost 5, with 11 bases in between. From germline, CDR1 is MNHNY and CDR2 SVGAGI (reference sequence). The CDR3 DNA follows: TGTGCCAGCAGTTACTTCCGCGGACAGGAGACCCAGTACTTC. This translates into CASSYFRGQETQYF.

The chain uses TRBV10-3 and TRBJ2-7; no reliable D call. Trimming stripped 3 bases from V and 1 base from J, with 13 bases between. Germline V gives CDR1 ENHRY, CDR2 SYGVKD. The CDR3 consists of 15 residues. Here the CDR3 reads CAISDYSSNSYEQYF. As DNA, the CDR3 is TGTGCCATCAGTGACTACAGCTCGAATTCCTACGAGCAGTACTTC.